This note documents a single T cell receptor (beta chain) sequence. The antigen is not known. These data belong to a study of T cell responses to AZD1222 COVID-19 vaccine. CDR3 length: 14 residues. Germline lookup yields CDR1 SGHTA and CDR2 FQGNSA. Trimming cost V 0 bases and J 6 bases, with 11 bases left between them. Study-level points and caveats: There were vaccine-associated CD4 TCRs across spike, dominant at 160-218 and 743-854. Donor demographics were predominantly white British with a female majority; clonal diversity may be underestimated. Reports indicate that nearly half of spike-specific TCRs are directed at unmutated variant regions.

The method was immunoSEQ multiplex PCR; TCRdb's version includes in-frame clones alone and lacks a portion of them. The sample includes over 110,000 clones, roughly 91% seen only once; the top ten take approximately 5%. The sequence was collected from an adult in good health. The sample consisted of peripheral blood, taken on day 0 of AZD1222 vaccination. The chain has TRBV7-2 and TRBJ1-1; D uncertain. CDR3 in amino acids: CASSLAPGRSEAFF. CDR3 nucleotides: TGTGCCAGCAGCTTAGCTCCGGGGAGGTCTGAAGCTTTCTTT.